This T cell receptor (beta chain) came from a study of Graves' ophthalmopathy and Graves' hyperthyroidism (dated by TCRdb to the late 2010s). Turning to the overall study: A patient counted as having stable hyperthyroidism if there was no progression to ophthalmopathy within 18 months of follow-up. The study used TCR beta repertoire signatures to distinguish Graves' ophthalmopathy from Graves' hyperthyroidism and to predict progression to ophthalmopathy. In total, approximately 130 blood samples were TCR-sequenced: some 40 ophthalmopathy, over 70 hyperthyroidism and some 17 hyperthyroidism-to-ophthalmopathy patients. To explore V-J signatures that distinguish ophthalmopathy from hyperthyroidism, a discovery set of 100 patients was enrolled, made up of around 44 with ophthalmopathy and roughly 57 with stable hyperthyroidism. An independent validation cohort comprised 18 hyperthyroidism patients and 17 patients who later progressed from hyperthyroidism to ophthalmopathy. In about six hyperthyroidism patients, T-cell repertoires of thyroid tissue and blood were compared. After sampling, hyperthyroidism patients received methimazole starting at 30 mg daily, and ophthalmopathy patients received high-dose intravenous methylprednisolone. On the study overall, not on this receptor specifically: In validation, the model predicted ophthalmopathy progression with 70.59% sensitivity and 72% to 80% specificity; some twelve predicted patients were CT-confirmed with GO in a median of about 6.1 months. The 13-signature model separated ophthalmopathy from stable hyperthyroidism with approximately 90% sensitivity and just under 84% specificity in cross-validation, and 80%/75% in the test set. Sample size was not statistically predetermined, and group allocation was not concealed from the investigators. Among expanded thyroid clonotypes with frequency above 0.001, most also showed up in blood, which suggests that blood repertoires may reflect the thyroid immune response.

TCR beta CDR3 regions were amplified from RNA transcripts for repertoire sequencing. The first round was an RT-PCR using HTBI primers with the Qiagen OneStep RT-PCR kit, and this first round was followed by a second-round multiplex PCR, then size selection and purification. Libraries were sequenced paired-end with 100 bp reads on an Illumina HiSeq2000. Under the source paper's analysis protocol: SOAPnuke was used to process the reads, throwing out any read that had adapters, had uncalled bases, had a mean Phred below 15, or lacked an exact constant-primer or identifier match. COPE v1.2.5 was used to merge high-quality paired reads. Each unique nucleotide sequence was defined as a clonotype, and clonotypes were aligned to IMGT TRB V, D and J references with MiTCR v1.1. Analysis was restricted to V-J combinations with a frequency above 0.0001, which covered roughly 99% of repertoires. For each V-J combination, a TCR clonal expansion and chaos score was defined as F50 clonal expansion divided by the chaos observed in the TCRdist matrix. Features were reduced by Welch's t-statistics and random forest to roughly 14 V-J combinations, which fed a naive Bayes classifier. The similarity between thyroid and blood repertoires was quantified using the Morisita-Horn index. TCRdb itself trimmed the public reads at Q25 with fastp, ran MiXCR and retained productive beta chains. Entries are consolidated by CDR3 protein sequence, retaining the most common genes and DNA. These V and J calls derive from TCRdb rather than the authors' analysis. The sample yields over a million distinct CDR3 sequences; 35% to 40% were counted once. Approximately 12% of the sample comes from the top ten.

This clonotype was seen more than once but under ten times. The antigen it recognizes is unknown. Per-base qualities were not stored, and no clone one base away is much larger. In the germline V gene, CDR1 corresponds to SGHTS and CDR2 to YDEGEE. V drops 2 bases and J drops 3 bases, leaving 14 bases in between. The CDR3 goes from the cysteine to the phenylalanine over 15 residues. Only the CDR3 region is kept as DNA, spanning 45 bases read in frame from base 1. Hyperthyroidism patients were newly diagnosed, with disease duration under 2 months, and aged 18 to 65 years. Patients were excluded if they had other autoimmune diseases, uncontrolled infections, pregnancy or lactation. Clinical symptoms, serum thyroxine, TRAb, thyroid ultrasound and orbital computed tomography formed the basis of the diagnosis. Total RNA was extracted with Trizol reagent and quality-checked on an Agilent 2100 Bioanalyzer.

The chain was built from TRBV5-8 and TRBJ1-1; no D gene is confidently identified. The material sequenced was peripheral blood or thyroid tissue (not recorded which). This clonotype originated in an adult man with Graves' hyperthyroidism. Read as DNA, the sequence is TGTGCCAGCAGCTTAATTCACGTGGGGTACACTGAAGCTTTCTTT. Translation gives CASSLIHVGYTEAFF.